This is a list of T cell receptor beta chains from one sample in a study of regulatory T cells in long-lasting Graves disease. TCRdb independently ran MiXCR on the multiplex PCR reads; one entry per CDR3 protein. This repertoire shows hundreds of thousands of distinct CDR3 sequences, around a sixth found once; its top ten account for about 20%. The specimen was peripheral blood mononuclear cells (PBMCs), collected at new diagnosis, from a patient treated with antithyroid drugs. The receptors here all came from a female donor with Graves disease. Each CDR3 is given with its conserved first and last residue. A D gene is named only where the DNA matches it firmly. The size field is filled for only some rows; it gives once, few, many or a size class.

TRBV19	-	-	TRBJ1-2	CASSRLGTADLHYGYTF	TGTGCCAGTAGTAGATTAGGGACCGCAGACCTTCACTATGGCTACACCTTC
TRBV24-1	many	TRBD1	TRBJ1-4	CATSDAGTGDEKLFF	TGTGCCACCAGTGATGCCGGGACAGGGGATGAAAAACTGTTTTTT
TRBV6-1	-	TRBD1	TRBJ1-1	CASSGQGGFGTEAFF	TGTGCCAGCAGCGGACAGGGAGGATTCGGAACTGAAGCTTTCTTT
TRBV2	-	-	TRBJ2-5	CASSEDLASTQYF	TGTGCCAGCAGCGAGGACTTGGCCTCGACCCAGTACTTC
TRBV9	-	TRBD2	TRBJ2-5	CASSVGRLAGGETQYF	TGTGCCAGCAGCGTAGGACGACTAGCGGGAGGAGAGACCCAGTACTTC
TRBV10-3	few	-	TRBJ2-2	CAISSQHTGELFF	TGTGCCATCAGTTCCCAGCACACCGGGGAGCTGTTTTTT
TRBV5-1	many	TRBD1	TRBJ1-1	CASRSGTGSMNTGAFF	TGCGCCAGCAGGTCCGGGACAGGGTCTATGAACACTGGAGCTTTCTTT
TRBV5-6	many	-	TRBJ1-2	CASSSKPTGNYGYTF	TGTGCCAGCAGCTCTAAACCGACCGGTAACTATGGCTACACCTTC
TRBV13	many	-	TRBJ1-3	CASSYTGSRNTIYF	TGTGCCAGCAGTTATACAGGGTCCAGAAACACCATATATTTT
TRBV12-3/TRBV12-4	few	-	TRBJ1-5	CASISSRQRNQPQHF	TGTGCCAGCATCTCGAGTAGACAGAGAAATCAGCCCCAGCATTTT
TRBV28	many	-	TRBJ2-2	CASQTGAGDQTGELFF	TGTGCCAGTCAGACCGGGGCTGGCGACCAAACCGGGGAGCTGTTTTTT
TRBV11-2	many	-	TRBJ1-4	CASSLGDSTTNEKLFF	TGTGCCAGCAGCTTAGGAGACAGCACAACTAATGAAAAACTGTTTTTT
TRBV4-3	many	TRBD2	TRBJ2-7	CASSQDRLAETYEQYF	TGCGCCAGCAGCCAAGATCGGCTAGCGGAAACCTACGAGCAGTACTTC
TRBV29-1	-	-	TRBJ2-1	CSVGHSYNEQFF	TGCAGCGTCGGACACAGCTACAATGAGCAGTTCTTC
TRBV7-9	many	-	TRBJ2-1	CASSPRGAGWRFNEQFF	TGTGCCAGCAGCCCTCGGGGAGCAGGCTGGAGATTCAATGAGCAGTTCTTC
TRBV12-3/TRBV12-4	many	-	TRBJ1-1	CASTGTAPEAFF	TGTGCCAGCACCGGGACGGCCCCTGAAGCTTTCTTT
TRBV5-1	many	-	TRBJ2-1	CASSLALGTLGDEQFF	TGCGCCAGCAGCTTGGCTCTCGGGACCCTAGGGGATGAGCAGTTCTTC
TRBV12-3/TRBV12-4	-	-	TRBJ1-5	CASSLGMGNQPQHF	TGTGCCAGCAGTTTAGGGATGGGCAATCAGCCCCAGCATTTT
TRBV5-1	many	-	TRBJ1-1	CASSLVSGSMDTEAFF	TGCGCCAGCAGCTTGGTCTCCGGATCTATGGACACTGAAGCTTTCTTT
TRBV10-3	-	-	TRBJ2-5	CASQGTTTGETQYF	TGTGCCTCTCAGGGGACGACGACGGGAGAGACCCAGTACTTC
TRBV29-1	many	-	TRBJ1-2	CSVERYGDGYTF	TGCAGCGTTGAAAGGTACGGAGATGGCTACACCTTC
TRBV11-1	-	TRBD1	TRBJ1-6	CASSSQRQGQNSPLHF	TGTGCCAGCAGCAGCCAAAGACAGGGGCAGAATTCACCCCTCCACTTT
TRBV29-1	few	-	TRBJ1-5	CSVSRGINQPQHF	TGCAGCGTTTCAAGGGGGATCAATCAGCCCCAGCATTTT
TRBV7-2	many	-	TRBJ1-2	CAISSSWGSSYGYTF	TGTGCCATCAGCTCGAGTTGGGGCTCTTCCTATGGCTACACCTTC
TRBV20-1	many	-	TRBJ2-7	CSGLTPAYEQYF	TGCAGTGGCTTAACCCCAGCCTACGAGCAGTACTTC
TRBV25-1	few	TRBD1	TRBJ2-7	CASSYRDRGYEQYF	TGTGCCAGCAGCTATCGGGACAGGGGCTACGAGCAGTACTTC
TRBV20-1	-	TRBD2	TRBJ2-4	CSARGSAGGNIQYF	TGCAGTGCTAGAGGATCAGCGGGAGGGAACATTCAGTACTTC
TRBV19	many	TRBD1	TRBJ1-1	CASSIKTGGNTEAFF	TGTGCCAGTAGTATCAAGACAGGGGGGAACACTGAAGCTTTCTTT
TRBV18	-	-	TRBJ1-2	CASTGGGNYGYTF	TGTGCCAGTACCGGCGGGGGTAACTATGGCTACACCTTC
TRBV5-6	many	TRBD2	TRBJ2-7	CASSGPGLAREQYF	TGTGCCAGCAGCGGACCGGGACTAGCGAGGGAGCAGTACTTC
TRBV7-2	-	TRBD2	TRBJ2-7	CASAWTSGNYEQYF	TGTGCCAGCGCCTGGACTAGCGGGAACTACGAGCAGTACTTC